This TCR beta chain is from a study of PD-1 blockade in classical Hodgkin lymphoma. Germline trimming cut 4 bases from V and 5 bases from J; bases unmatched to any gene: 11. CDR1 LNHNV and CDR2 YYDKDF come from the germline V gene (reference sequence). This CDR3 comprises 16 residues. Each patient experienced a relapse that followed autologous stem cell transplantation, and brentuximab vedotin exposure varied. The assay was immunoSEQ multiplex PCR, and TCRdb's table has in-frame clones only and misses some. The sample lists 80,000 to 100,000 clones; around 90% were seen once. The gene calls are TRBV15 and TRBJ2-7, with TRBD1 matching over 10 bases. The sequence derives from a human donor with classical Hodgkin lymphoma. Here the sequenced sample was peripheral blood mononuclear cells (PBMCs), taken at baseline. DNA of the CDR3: TGTGCCACCAGCACCACGACAGGGGGCGCTTACCACGAGCAGTACTTC. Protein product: CATSTTTGGAYHEQYF. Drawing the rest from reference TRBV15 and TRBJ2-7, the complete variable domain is DAMVIQNPRYQVTQFGKPVTLSCSQTLNHNVMYWYQQKSSQAPKLLFHYYDKDFNNEADTPDNFQSRRPNTSFCFLDIRSPGLGDTAMYLCATSTTTGGAYHEQYFGPGTRLTVT.